This is a list of T cell receptor beta chains from one sample in a study of T cell repertoires in cytomegalovirus infection. Each CDR3 protein gets one entry after TCRdb re-called the reads with MiXCR. The repertoire holds some 560,000 distinct CDR3 sequences, with around 40% as singletons. These receptors' antigens are unknown. Source: cultured PBMCs, taken from culture after CMV antigen stimulation. Source of these receptors: a human donor in good health (CMV status not recorded). Some clones in this sample may be carry-over from other donors' samples. Each CDR3 is given with its conserved first and last residue. Each record gives: D gene, J gene, V gene, clone size, CDR3 protein, CDR3 DNA. The D gene is left open where the match is weak. Only part of the rows carry a size: once, few, many, or a class if the clone is expanded.

D: NA
J: TRBJ1-6
V: TRBV5-1
size: NA
CDR3: CASSLEGGQSPLHF
DNA: TGCGCCAGCAGCTTGGAAGGGGGTCAATCACCCCTCCACTTT

D: NA
J: TRBJ2-5
V: TRBV6-6
size: few
CDR3: CASSFGWGDQETQYF
DNA: TGTGCCAGCAGTTTTGGGTGGGGGGACCAAGAGACCCAGTACTTC

D: TRBD2
J: TRBJ2-1
V: TRBV14
size: NA
CDR3: CASSHPSGGAGEQFF
DNA: TGTGCCAGCAGCCATCCTAGCGGGGGGGCCGGGGAGCAGTTCTTC

D: NA
J: TRBJ2-1
V: TRBV7-2
size: few
CDR3: CASSTASETYNEQFF
DNA: TGTGCCAGCAGCACGGCTAGCGAGACCTACAATGAGCAGTTCTTC

D: TRBD1
J: TRBJ2-6
V: TRBV7-2
size: few
CDR3: CASSTDRAGANVLTF
DNA: TGTGCCAGCAGCACGGACAGGGCTGGGGCCAACGTCCTGACTTTC

D: NA
J: TRBJ1-1
V: TRBV7-9
size: NA
CDR3: CASSRQEGTEAFF
DNA: TGTGCCAGCAGCCGCCAGGAGGGCACTGAAGCTTTCTTT

D: TRBD2
J: TRBJ2-1
V: TRBV20-1
size: NA
CDR3: CSACFGLAGDPWDEQFF
DNA: TGCAGTGCTTGCTTCGGACTAGCGGGAGACCCGTGGGATGAGCAGTTCTTC

D: TRBD2
J: TRBJ2-1
V: TRBV11-2
size: few
CDR3: CASSPDPFLAGLAGAYSYNEQFF
DNA: TGTGCCAGCAGCCCAGACCCTTTTTTGGCTGGACTAGCGGGGGCTTACTCCTACAATGAGCAGTTCTTC

D: NA
J: TRBJ1-6
V: TRBV7-2
size: many
CDR3: CASSLTGDSPLHF
DNA: TGTGCCAGCAGTCTGACAGGAGATTCACCCCTCCACTTT

D: NA
J: TRBJ1-2
V: TRBV7-2
size: many
CDR3: CASSSRGAYGYTF
DNA: TGTGCCAGCAGCTCTCGGGGGGCGTATGGCTACACCTTC